This T cell receptor (beta chain) is drawn from a study of beta chain features in type 1 diabetes. Findings and caveats of the study: The question of HLA type influencing TCRB rearrangement was one that remained unresolved here.

The sequenced template was cDNA made from the entire isolated RNA. TCRdb keeps only in-frame clones here, not all; method: immunoSEQ multiplex PCR. The data hold about 620,000 clones, with 15% to 18% observed a single time. J lost 2 bases, V lost 4 bases, and 8 bases had no gene match. There are 17 residues in the CDR3. Germline values: CDR1 SGDLS, CDR2 YYNGEE. In the case of this clone: Its antigen is still unknown.

This chain uses TRBV9 with TRBJ2-6; TRBD1 aligns across 8 bases. The source material was naive CD4+ T cells from blood. This TCR was recovered from a man aged 18 to 35 in good health. The CDR3: CASSFRGRKTGANVLTF. The DNA of the CDR3 is TGTGCCAGCAGCTTCAGGGGGCGGAAAACTGGGGCCAACGTCCTGACTTTC.